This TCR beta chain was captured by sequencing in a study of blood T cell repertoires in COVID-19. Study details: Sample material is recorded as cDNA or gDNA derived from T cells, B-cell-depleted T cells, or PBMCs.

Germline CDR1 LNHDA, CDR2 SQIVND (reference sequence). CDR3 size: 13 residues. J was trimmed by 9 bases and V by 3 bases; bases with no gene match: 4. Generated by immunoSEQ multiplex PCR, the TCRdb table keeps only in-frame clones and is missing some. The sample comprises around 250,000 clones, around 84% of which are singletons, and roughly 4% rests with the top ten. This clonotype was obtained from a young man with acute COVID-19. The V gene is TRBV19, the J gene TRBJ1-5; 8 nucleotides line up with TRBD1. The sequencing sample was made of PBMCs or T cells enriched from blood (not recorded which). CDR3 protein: CASSIQGAGPQHF. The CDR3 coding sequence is TGTGCCAGTAGTATTCAGGGGGCCGGGCCCCAGCATTTT.